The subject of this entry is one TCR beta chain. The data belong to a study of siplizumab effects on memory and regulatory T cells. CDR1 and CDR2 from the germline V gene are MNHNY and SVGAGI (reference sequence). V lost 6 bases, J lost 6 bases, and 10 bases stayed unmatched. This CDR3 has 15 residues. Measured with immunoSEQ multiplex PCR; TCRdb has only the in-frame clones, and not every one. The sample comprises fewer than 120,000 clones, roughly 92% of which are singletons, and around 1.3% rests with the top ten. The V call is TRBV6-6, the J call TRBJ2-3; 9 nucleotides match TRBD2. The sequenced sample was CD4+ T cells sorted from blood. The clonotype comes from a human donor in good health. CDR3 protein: CASRPTSGLSDTQYF. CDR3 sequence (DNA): TGTGCCAGCAGACCGACTAGCGGTTTATCGGATACGCAGTATTTT.